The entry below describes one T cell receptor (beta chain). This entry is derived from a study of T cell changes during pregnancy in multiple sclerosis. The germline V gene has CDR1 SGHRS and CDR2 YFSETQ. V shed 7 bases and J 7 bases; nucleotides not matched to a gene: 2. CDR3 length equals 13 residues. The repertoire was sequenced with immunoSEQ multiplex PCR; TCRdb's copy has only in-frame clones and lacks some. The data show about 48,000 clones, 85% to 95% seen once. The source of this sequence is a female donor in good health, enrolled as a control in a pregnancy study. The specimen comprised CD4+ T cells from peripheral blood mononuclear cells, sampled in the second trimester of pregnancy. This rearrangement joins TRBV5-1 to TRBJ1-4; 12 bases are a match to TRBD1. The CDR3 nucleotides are TGCGCCAGCGGGACAGGGGGCAGTGAAAAACTGTTTTTT. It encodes CASGTGGSEKLFF.